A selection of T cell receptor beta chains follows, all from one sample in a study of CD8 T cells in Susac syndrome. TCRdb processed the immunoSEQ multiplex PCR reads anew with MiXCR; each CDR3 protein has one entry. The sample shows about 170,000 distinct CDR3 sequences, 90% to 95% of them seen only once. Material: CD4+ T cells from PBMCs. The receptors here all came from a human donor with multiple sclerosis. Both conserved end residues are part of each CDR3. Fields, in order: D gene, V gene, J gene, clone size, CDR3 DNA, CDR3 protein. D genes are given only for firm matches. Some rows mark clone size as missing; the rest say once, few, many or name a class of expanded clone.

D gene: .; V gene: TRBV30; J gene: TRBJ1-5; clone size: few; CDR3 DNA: TGTGCCTGGAGTGTTGCGGGTAGCCAGCCCCAGCATTTT; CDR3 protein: CAWSVAGSQPQHF
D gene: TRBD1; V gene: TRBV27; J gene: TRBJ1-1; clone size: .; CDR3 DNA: TGTGCCAGCAGGCCACGACAGGGGGCGAACACTGAAGCTTTCTTT; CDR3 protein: CASRPRQGANTEAFF
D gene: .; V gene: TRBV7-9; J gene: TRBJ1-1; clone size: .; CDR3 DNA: TGTGCCAGCAGCTTAGACAGGAGGGACACTGAAGCTTTCTTT; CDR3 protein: CASSLDRRDTEAFF
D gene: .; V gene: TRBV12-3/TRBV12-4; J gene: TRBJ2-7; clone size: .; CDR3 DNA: TGTGCCAGCAGCCCCGGTGAGCCTTACGAGCAGTACTTC; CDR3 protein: CASSPGEPYEQYF
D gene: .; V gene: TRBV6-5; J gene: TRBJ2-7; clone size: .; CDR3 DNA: TGTGCCAGCAGTAAAGGCAGGGGGGGCGAGCAGTACTTC; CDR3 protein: CASSKGRGGEQYF
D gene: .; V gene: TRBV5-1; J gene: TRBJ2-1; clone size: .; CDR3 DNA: TGCGCCAGCAGCCCGGACACCTACAATGAGCAGTTCTTC; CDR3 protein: CASSPDTYNEQFF
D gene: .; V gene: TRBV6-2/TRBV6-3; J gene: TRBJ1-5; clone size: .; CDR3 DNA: TGTGCCAGCAGTTACTCGAGTCAGCCCCAGCATTTT; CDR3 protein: CASSYSSQPQHF
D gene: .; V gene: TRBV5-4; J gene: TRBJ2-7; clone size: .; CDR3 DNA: TGTGCCAGCAGCTTGGATCAGGGGCCCGGGGAGCAGTACTTC; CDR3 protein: CASSLDQGPGEQYF
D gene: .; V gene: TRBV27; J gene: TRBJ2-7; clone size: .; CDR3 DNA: TGTGCCAGCAGTTCAGGCCCGGCATTGAGCTCCTACGAGCAGTACTTC; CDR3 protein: CASSSGPALSSYEQYF
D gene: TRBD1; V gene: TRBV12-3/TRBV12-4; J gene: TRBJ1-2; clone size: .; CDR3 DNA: TGTGCCAGCAGCGGACAGGGGAATGGCTACACCTTC; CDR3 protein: CASSGQGNGYTF
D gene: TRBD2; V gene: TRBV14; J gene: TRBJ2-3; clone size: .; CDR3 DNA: TGTGCCAGCAGCCGAGACGGGACTAGCGGACTCACAGATACGCAGTATTTT; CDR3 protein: CASSRDGTSGLTDTQYF
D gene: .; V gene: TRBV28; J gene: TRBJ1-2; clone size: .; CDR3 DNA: TGTGCCAGCAGTTTATATCAGGGAGGAGGCTACACCTTC; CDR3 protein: CASSLYQGGGYTF
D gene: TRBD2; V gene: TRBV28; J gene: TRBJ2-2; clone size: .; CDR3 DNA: TGTGCCAGCAGCACTTATACGGGACTAGCGGTCACCGGGGAGCTGTTTTTT; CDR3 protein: CASSTYTGLAVTGELFF
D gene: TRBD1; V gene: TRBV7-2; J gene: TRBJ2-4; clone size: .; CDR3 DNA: TGTGCCAGCAGCTCCGGGACAGGGGGCGGAAACATTCAGTACTTC; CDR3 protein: CASSSGTGGGNIQYF
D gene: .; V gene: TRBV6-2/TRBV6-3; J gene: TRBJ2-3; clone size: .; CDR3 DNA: TGTGCTTCCTTGGGATACGACGATACGCAGTATTTT; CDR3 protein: CASLGYDDTQYF
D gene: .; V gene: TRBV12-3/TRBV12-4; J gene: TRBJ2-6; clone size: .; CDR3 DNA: TGTGCCAGCAGGCCGGTGACAGGATTCTCTGGGGCCAACGTCCTGACTTTC; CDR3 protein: CASRPVTGFSGANVLTF
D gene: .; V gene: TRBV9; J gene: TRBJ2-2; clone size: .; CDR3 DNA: TGTGCCAGCAGCGTAGTGTTCACCGGGGAGCTGTTTTTT; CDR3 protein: CASSVVFTGELFF
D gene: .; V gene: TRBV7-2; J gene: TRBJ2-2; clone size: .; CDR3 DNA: TGTGCCAGCAGAACCCAAGGCACGAACACCGGGGAGCTGTTTTTT; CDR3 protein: CASRTQGTNTGELFF
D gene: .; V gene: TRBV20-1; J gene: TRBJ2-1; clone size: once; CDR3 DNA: TGCAGTGCTAGATCAGGACTTATCCCCAGGGAGCAGTTCTTC; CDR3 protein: CSARSGLIPREQFF
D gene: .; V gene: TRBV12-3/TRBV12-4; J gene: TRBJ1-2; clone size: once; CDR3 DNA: TGTGCCAGCAGTTTGGAAATTACCTCTGGCTACACCTTC; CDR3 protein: CASSLEITSGYTF
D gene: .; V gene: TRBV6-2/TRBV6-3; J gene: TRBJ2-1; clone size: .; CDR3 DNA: TGTGCCAGCTTTAGTCGAGCACAGGTTGTAACCTACAATGAGCAGTTCTTC; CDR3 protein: CASFSRAQVVTYNEQFF
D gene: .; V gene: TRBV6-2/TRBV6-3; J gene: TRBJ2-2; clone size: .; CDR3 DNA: TGTGCCAGCAGCTCCTACGCGCCCGTACCCGGGGAGCTGTTTTTT; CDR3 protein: CASSSYAPVPGELFF
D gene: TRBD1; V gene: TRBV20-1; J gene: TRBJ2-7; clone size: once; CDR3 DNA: TGCAGTGCTAGAGATCCGACAGGGGTGAGGCCCTACGAGCAGTACTTC; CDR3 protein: CSARDPTGVRPYEQYF
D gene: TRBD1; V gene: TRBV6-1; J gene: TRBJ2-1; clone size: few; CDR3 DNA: TGTGCCAGCAGTTTGGCAGGGGGCGAGCAGTTCTTC; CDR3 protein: CASSLAGGEQFF
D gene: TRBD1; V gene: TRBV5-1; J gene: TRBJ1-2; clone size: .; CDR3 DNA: TGCGCCAGCAGCTCGCGACAGGGGACCTCTTCTAACTATGGCTACACCTTC; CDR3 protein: CASSSRQGTSSNYGYTF
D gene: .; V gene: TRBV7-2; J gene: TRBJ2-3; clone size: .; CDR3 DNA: TGTGCCAGCAGCCCCCAGTCAGGGGATACGCAGTATTTT; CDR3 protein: CASSPQSGDTQYF
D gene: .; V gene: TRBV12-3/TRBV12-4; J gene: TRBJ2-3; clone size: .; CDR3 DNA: TGTGCCAGCAGTGCGATTACTACCAACACAGATACGCAGTATTTT; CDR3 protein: CASSAITTNTDTQYF
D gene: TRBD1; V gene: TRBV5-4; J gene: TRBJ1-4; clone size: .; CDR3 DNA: TGTGCCAGCAGCGTCGGGACAGGGGGCTTACCTGAAAAACTGTTTTTT; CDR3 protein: CASSVGTGGLPEKLFF
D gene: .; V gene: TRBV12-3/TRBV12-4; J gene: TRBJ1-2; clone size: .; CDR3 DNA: TGTGCCAGCAGTTTGGGGGGGGCCCTTAACTATGGCTACACCTTC; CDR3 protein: CASSLGGALNYGYTF
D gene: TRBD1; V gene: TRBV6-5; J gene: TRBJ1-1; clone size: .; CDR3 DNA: TGTGCCAGCAGTTACTCTCGTGGGGACAGGGCTGGCGCTTTCTTT; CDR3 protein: CASSYSRGDRAGAFF
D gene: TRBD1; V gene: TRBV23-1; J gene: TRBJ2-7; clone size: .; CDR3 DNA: TGCGCCAGCAGTCAGCCTCGGACAGGCCTAAGCTACGAGCAGTACTTC; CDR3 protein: CASSQPRTGLSYEQYF
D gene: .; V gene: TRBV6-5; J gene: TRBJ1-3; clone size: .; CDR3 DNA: TGTGCCAGCAGTTACTCACAGTCCCCCTCTGGAAACACCATATATTTT; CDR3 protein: CASSYSQSPSGNTIYF
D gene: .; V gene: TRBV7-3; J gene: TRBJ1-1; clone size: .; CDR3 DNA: TGTGCCAGCAGCTTAAGTTCGGGGTCTAGGGAAGCTTTCTTT; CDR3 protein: CASSLSSGSREAFF
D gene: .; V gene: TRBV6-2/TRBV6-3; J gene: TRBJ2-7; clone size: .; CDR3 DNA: TGTGCCAGCAGTCTACGGGAGTTCTCCTACGAGCAGTACTTC; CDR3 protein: CASSLREFSYEQYF
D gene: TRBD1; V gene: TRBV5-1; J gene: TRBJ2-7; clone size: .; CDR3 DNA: TGCGCCAGCAGCTTTGACCGGGACAGGGGTTTCTACGAGCAGTACTTC; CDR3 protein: CASSFDRDRGFYEQYF
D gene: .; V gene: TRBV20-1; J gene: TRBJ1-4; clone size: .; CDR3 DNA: TGCAGTGCTAGAGAGACCAGGGGTCGTGAAAAACTGTTTTTT; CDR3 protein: CSARETRGREKLFF
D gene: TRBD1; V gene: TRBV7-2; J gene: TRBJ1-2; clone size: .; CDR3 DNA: TGTGCCAGCAGCCTCCTGGGACAGGGAGCCTCTAACTATGGCTACACCTTC; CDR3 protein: CASSLLGQGASNYGYTF
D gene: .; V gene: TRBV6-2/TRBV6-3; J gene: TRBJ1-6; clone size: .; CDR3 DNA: TGTGCCAGCAGGCCCCAGACGAGTCCCTATAATTCACCCCTCCACTTT; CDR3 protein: CASRPQTSPYNSPLHF
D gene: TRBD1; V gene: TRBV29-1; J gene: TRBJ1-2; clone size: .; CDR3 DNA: TGCAGCGTTGGAAATGAACAGGGGTATGGCTACACCTTC; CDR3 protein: CSVGNEQGYGYTF
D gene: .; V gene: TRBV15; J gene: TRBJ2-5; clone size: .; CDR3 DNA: TGTGCCACCAGCAGAGATATGACTAGGCAAGAGACCCAGTACTTC; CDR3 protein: CATSRDMTRQETQYF
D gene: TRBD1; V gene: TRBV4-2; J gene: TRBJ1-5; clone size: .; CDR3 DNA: TGTGCCAGCAGCCAAGTCCCGGGACAGGGAGGCGGTAGCAATCAGCCCCAGCATTTT; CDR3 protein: CASSQVPGQGGGSNQPQHF
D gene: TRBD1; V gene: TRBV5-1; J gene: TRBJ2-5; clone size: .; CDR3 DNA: TGCGCCAGCAGCTTGACTTCGACAGGGAAAGAGACCCAGTACTTC; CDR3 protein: CASSLTSTGKETQYF
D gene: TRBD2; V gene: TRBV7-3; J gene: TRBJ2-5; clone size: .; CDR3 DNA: TGTGCCAGCAGGACTAGCGGGACGGAGACCCAGTACTTC; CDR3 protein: CASRTSGTETQYF
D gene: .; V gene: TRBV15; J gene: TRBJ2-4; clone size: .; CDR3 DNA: TGTGCCACCAGCAGAGATGGGACTAAAAACATTCAGTACTTC; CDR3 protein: CATSRDGTKNIQYF
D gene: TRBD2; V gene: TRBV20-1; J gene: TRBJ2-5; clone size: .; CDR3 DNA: TGCAGTGCTGAGGCCCCTTACAAGGGAGGGGAGACCCAGTACTTC; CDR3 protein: CSAEAPYKGGETQYF
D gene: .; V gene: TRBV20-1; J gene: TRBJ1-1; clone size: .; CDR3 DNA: TGCAGTGCTAATCCGGGAGATTACACTGAAGCTTTCTTT; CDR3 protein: CSANPGDYTEAFF
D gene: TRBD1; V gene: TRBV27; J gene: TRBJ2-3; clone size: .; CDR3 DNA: TGTGCCAGCAGTGACAGGGGGCCGTCAGATACGCAGTATTTT; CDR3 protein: CASSDRGPSDTQYF
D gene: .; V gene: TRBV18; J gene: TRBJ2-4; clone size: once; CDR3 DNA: TGTGCCAGCTCACGGGCGGGCCGCGGGGCCAAAAACATTCAGTACTTC; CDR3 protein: CASSRAGRGAKNIQYF
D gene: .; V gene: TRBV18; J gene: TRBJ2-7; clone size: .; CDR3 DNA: TGTGCCAGCTCACCCGGGCTCGGTGGAGAGCAGTACTTC; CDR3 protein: CASSPGLGGEQYF
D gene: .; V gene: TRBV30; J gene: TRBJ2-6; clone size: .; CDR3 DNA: TGTGCCTGGAGTCTATACTCTGGGGCCAACGTCCTGACTTTC; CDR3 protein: CAWSLYSGANVLTF
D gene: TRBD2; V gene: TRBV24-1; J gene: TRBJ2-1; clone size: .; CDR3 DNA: TGTGCCACCGCCTCCACCACAGCGGGAGGGTACTACAATGAGCAGTTCTTC; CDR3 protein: CATASTTAGGYYNEQFF
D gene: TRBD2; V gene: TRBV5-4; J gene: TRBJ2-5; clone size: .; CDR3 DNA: TGTGCCAGCAGCTTGCTGGCGGGAGGCGAGACCCAGTACTTC; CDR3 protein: CASSLLAGGETQYF
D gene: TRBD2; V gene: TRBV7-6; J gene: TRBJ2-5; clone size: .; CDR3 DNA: TGTGCCAGCAGCCGGGCACTAGCGGCCCAAGAGACCCAGTACTTC; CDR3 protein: CASSRALAAQETQYF
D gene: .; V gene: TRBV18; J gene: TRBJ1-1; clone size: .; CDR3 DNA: TGTGCCAGCTCCCTTAATTCCGGGGCCTACCCGATGAACACTGAAGCTTTCTTT; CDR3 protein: CASSLNSGAYPMNTEAFF
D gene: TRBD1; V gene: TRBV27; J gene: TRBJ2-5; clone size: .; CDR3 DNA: TGTGCCAGCAGTCCCCGGGGGACAGGACCGGGGGAGACCCAGTACTTC; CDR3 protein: CASSPRGTGPGETQYF
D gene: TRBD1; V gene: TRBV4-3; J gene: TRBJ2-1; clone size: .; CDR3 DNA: TGCGCCAGCAGCCAAGAGATCGGGACAGGGGGCGGCTATGAGCAGTTCTTC; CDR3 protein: CASSQEIGTGGGYEQFF